This T cell receptor beta chain was retrieved from a study of STAT5B mutations in CD4+ large granular lymphocyte leukemia. Study-level background: Healthy donors showed HLA-associated enrichment of the CDR3 'QG' motif. General study findings and limits: Without HLA matching, higher CD4+ than CD8+ T-LGLL clonality could reflect small sample size.

Concerning this clone itself: Its target is unknown.

Original analysis: The detection floor for productive clonotype frequency was 2.59 x 10-5. This table comes from immunoSEQ multiplex PCR, and its TCRdb copy is limited to in-frame clones, with some not included. The D gene and trimming were derived from the DNA, and the V and J assignments and clone size from that table. The repertoire includes under 35,000 clones, around 76% of them detected once, and under 2.5% sits in the top ten. The TCR comes from a human donor in good health. Sequenced: CD4+ T cells from blood buffy coats.

Written as DNA, the CDR3 is TGTGCCAGCAGCCAAGTTAGGGACAGGGCCTCAGAGACCCAGTACTTC. The encoded protein is CASSQVRDRASETQYF. This rearrangement joins TRBV4-2 to TRBJ2-5, with 9 bases lining up with TRBD1. The CDR3 consists of 16 residues. The germline gives CDR1 LGHNA, CDR2 YNFKEQ. Trimming at V came to 1 base and at J to 4 bases, leaving 7 bases not matched to a gene.